This TCR beta chain appears in the sequencing data of a study of Ad26.COV2.S vaccination and SARS-CoV-2 variants. As to treatment: about 20 received Ad26.COV2.S at low or high dose, single or two shots; roughly five received placebo; per-sample allocation not given. Day 63 after the first injection of vaccine or placebo was the sampling time. The V gene's germline CDR1 is MRHNA and CDR2 SNTAGT. CDR3 length: 14 residues. With V trimmed by 2 bases and J by 5 bases, 0 bases remained unmatched. Generated by immunoSEQ multiplex PCR, the TCRdb table keeps only in-frame clones and is missing some. The sample lists about 420,000 clones, roughly 90% seen once, with 3.5% to 4% in the top ten.

The sequencing here drew on peripheral blood, taken in a trial of Ad26.COV2.S vaccine versus placebo. The chain employs TRBV6-4 and TRBJ2-2; 9 bases map to TRBD1. The TCR was taken from a person aged 18 to 59 who received the Ad26.COV2.S COVID-19 vaccine or a placebo. CDR3 bases: TGTGCCAGCAGTGACGGGACAGGGACCGGGGAGCTGTTTTTT. It is translated as CASSDGTGTGELFF.